The 27 T cell receptor beta chains below come from one sample, sequenced in a study of PD-L1 blockade in urothelial cancer. Using immunoSEQ multiplex PCR, the repertoire was profiled, and TCRdb retains in-frame clones only, with some absent. Seen here are tens of thousands of clones, about 83% observed once, and the top ten hold about 14%. Time point in this sample: pretreatment peripheral blood. The material was PBMCs, obtained around atezolizumab (anti-PD-L1) treatment. Every receptor here comes from a woman aged 55-75 years with urothelial cancer.

This clone was detected only a few times. The chain links TRBV7-8 to TRBJ2-1; D may be TRBD1 (7 bases). Germline values: CDR1 SGHVS, CDR2 FQNEAQ. V lost 2 bases to trimming and J lost 0 bases, with 11 bases between them. The length of the CDR3 is 16 residues. The chain's CDR3 is CASSLNQGGSYNEQFF. The CDR3 DNA is TGTGCCAGCAGCTTAAACCAGGGGGGCTCCTACAATGAGCAGTTCTTC. Using reference TRBV7-8 and TRBJ2-1 for the parts outside the CDR3, the full variable domain is GAGVSQSPRYKVAKRGQDVALRCDPISGHVSLFWYQQALGQGPEFLTYFQNEAQLDKSGLPSDRFFAERPEGSVSTLKIQRTQQEDSAVYLCASSLNQGGSYNEQFFGPGTRLTVL.

The CDR3: CASSLDRSSYNEQFF. Written as DNA, the CDR3 is TGCGCCAGCAGCCTGGACAGGAGCTCCTACAATGAGCAGTTCTTC. J is TRBJ2-1 and V is TRBV5-1; 7 nucleotides agree with TRBD1. Trimming took 4 bases from V and 0 from J; bases not matched to a gene: 4. The CDR3 totals 15 residues. CDR1 and CDR2 from the germline V gene are SGHRS and YFSETQ.

This clone was found once. The J gene is TRBJ2-7, the V gene TRBV10-3, with 9 nucleotides matching TRBD1. Trimming cost V 4 bases and J 3 bases; bases outside gene matches: 19. The length of the CDR3 is 19 residues. Looked up from germline, CDR1 is ENHRY and CDR2 is SYGVKD. CDR3 region: CAISAPSRGQGGLYYEQYF. The DNA for the CDR3 is TGTGCCATCAGTGCCCCTTCCCGGGGACAGGGCGGTCTATACTACGAGCAGTACTTC.

Only one count was recorded for this clone. The genes are TRBV10-3 and TRBJ1-2, with 9 bases aligning to TRBD1. Germline loops: CDR1 ENHRY, CDR2 SYGVKD. This CDR3 region has 15 residues. With V trimmed by 11 bases and J by 4 bases, 14 bases remained unmatched. The CDR3 protein is CAACPGTGFAYGYTF. The CDR3 nucleotides read TGTGCCGCTTGTCCCGGGACAGGGTTTGCCTATGGCTACACCTTC.

V usage is TRBV7-2 and J usage is TRBJ2-7, with D perhaps matching TRBD1 (5 bases). V shed 5 bases and J shed 5 bases, with 13 bases lying between them. This CDR3 has 13 residues. Germline CDR1 is SGHTA and CDR2 is FQGNSA. CDR3 sequence: CASSLPQADEQYF. Here the CDR3 DNA reads TGTGCCAGCAGCCTCCCACAGGCAGACGAGCAGTACTTC.

This sequence joins TRBV5-1 and TRBJ2-7, with no clear D. This CDR3 has 15 residues. Looked up from germline, CDR1 is SGHRS and CDR2 is YFSETQ. Trimming cost V 0 bases and J 0 bases, with 10 bases left between them. The CDR3 loop is CASSLDLGPSYEQYF. The CDR3 DNA reads TGCGCCAGCAGCTTGGATCTTGGGCCCTCCTACGAGCAGTACTTC.

This chain links TRBV5-5 with TRBJ2-2; TRBD2 might be the D (6 bases). The CDR3 consists of 15 residues. Germline assignment: CDR1 SGHKS and CDR2 YYEKEE (reference sequence). With 4 bases removed from V and 3 bases from J, the gap between germline ends came to 13 bases. This chain's CDR3 is CASSTPGTHTGELFF. DNA for the CDR3: TGTGCCAGCAGCACCCCCGGGACTCACACCGGGGAGCTGTTTTTT.

The chain recombines TRBV7-3 with TRBJ2-5; D unclear. In germline, CDR1 is SGHTA, CDR2 FQGTGA. Trimming stripped 5 bases from V and 5 bases from J, with 6 bases between. The CDR3 totals 11 residues. The CDR3 loop reads CASSPGETQYF. CDR3 in DNA: TGTGCCAGCAGCCCCGGGGAGACCCAGTACTTC.

The sample holds one count of this clone. The J gene is TRBJ1-1, the V gene TRBV10-2; no reliable D call. Trimming took off 7 bases at V and 1 base at J, with 10 bases between the two ends. The germline V gene encodes CDR1 WSHSY and CDR2 SAAADI. The CDR3 is 13 residues long. The CDR3 nucleotides are TGCGCCAGCACTATGAGCGCGAACACTGAAGCTTTCTTT. Translated, it gives CASTMSANTEAFF.

This chain joins TRBV7-8 and TRBJ1-2; 9 nucleotides match TRBD1. This CDR3 region has 18 residues. Trimming at V came to 5 bases and at J to 4 bases, leaving 17 bases not matched to a gene. Germline V gene lookup returns CDR1 SGHVS and CDR2 FQNEAQ. The CDR3: CASSPRWSTGGMGYGYTF. CDR3 nucleotide sequence: TGTGCCAGCAGCCCGCGATGGTCAACAGGGGGCATGGGCTATGGCTACACCTTC.

About this clone: The junction differs from germline at one of its ends, possibly a read error. The chain couples TRBV20-1 to TRBJ1-2; D call uncertain. From germline, CDR1 is DFQATT and CDR2 SNEGSKA (reference sequence). The CDR3 is 11 residues long. CDR3: CSALATREVHF. CDR3 in DNA: TGCAGTGCCCTAGCGACGCGAGAGGTTCACTTC.

The CDR3 sequence is CSVVGEATDSGNTIYF. The CDR3 DNA sequence: TGCAGCGTTGTAGGTGAGGCAACGGACTCTGGAAACACCATATATTTT. The chain has TRBV29-1 and TRBJ1-3; D not certain. Germline CDR1 reads SQVTM; CDR2 reads ANQGSEA. The CDR3 spans 16 residues. Trimming removed 4 bases at V and 0 bases at J, with 16 bases between.

The chain joins TRBV5-1 to TRBJ2-3; 7 nucleotides align to TRBD1. Germline V CDR1 and CDR2: SGHRS, YFSETQ. Trimming took 4 bases from V and 0 from J; bases not matched to a gene: 5. The CDR3 runs to 15 residues. This CDR3 reads CASSGGQTSTDTQYF. Here the CDR3 DNA reads TGCGCCAGCAGCGGGGGACAGACTAGCACAGATACGCAGTATTTT. Looking up the rest from reference TRBV5-1 and TRBJ2-3 gives the full variable domain: KAGVTQTPRYLIKTRGQQVTLSCSPISGHRSVSWYQQTPGQGLQFLFEYFSETQRNKGNFPGRFSGRQFSNSRSEMNVSTLELGDSALYLCASSGGQTSTDTQYFGPGTRLTVL.

J is TRBJ2-1 and V is TRBV7-2; 9 bases line up with TRBD1. There are 15 residues in the CDR3. Unmatched junction bases numbered 7, after V lost 6 bases and J lost 4 bases. Germline V gene data show CDR1 as SGHTA and CDR2 as FQGNSA. CDR3 protein: CASSFDRGTYNEQFF. The DNA of the CDR3 is TGTGCCAGCAGTTTTGACAGGGGGACTTACAATGAGCAGTTCTTC. The full variable domain, in which reference TRBV7-2 and TRBJ2-1 provide the parts outside the CDR3, is GAGVSQSPSNKVTEKGKDVELRCDPISGHTALYWYRQSLGQGLEFLIYFQGNSAPDKSGLPSDRFSAERTGGSVSTLTIQRTQQEDSAVYLCASSFDRGTYNEQFFGPGTRLTVL.

The CDR3 bases are TGTGCCAGCAGCGTAGCTGAGGGATCCTACGAGCAGTACTTC. This encodes CASSVAEGSYEQYF. This chain uses TRBV9 with TRBJ2-7; a weak D match, TRBD2 (5 bases). This CDR3 is built from 14 residues. Trimming took off 0 bases at V and 1 base at J, with 8 bases between the two ends. The V gene's germline CDR1 is SGDLS and CDR2 YYNGEE.

The rearrangement links TRBV2 to TRBJ2-7; 8 positions agree with TRBD1. This CDR3 has 13 amino acids. CDR1 is SNHLY and CDR2 is FYNNEI in the germline V gene. The V gene end was trimmed by 6 bases and the J gene end by 5 bases; junction bases not matched to a gene: 6. The chain's CDR3 is CASRSGTGHEQYF. Written as DNA, the CDR3 is TGTGCCAGCAGATCCGGGACAGGCCACGAGCAGTACTTC.

J is TRBJ2-7 and V is TRBV4-1, with a weak D call TRBD2 (7 bases). Germline V gene sequence: CDR1 MGHRA, CDR2 YSYEKL. Trimming cost V 0 bases and J 2 bases, with 17 bases left between them. The CDR3 is 17 amino acids. The CDR3 DNA is TGCGCCAGCAGCCAAGATCGCGGGGGCAGGGCGACCTACGAGCAGTACTTC. This translates into CASSQDRGGRATYEQYF.

This CDR3 reads CASYPRGPMNTEAFF. The CDR3 DNA reads TGTGCCAGTTATCCGCGGGGCCCAATGAACACTGAAGCTTTCTTT. J is TRBJ1-1 and V is TRBV19; a possible D gene is TRBD1 (5 bases). Between the trimmed V and J ends, which lost 8 bases and 0 bases, there was a span of 16 bases. The length of the CDR3 is 15 residues. CDR1 LNHDA and CDR2 SQIVND come from the germline V gene (reference sequence).

The chain carries TRBV18 and TRBJ2-7; D not certain. This CDR3 has 13 residues. Germline CDR1 is KGHSH and CDR2 is LQKENI. V lost 2 bases, J lost 6 bases, and 11 bases lay in between. The CDR3 region is CASSPGSTGEQYF. The CDR3 nucleotides read TGTGCCAGCTCACCAGGCAGTACGGGCGAGCAGTACTTC.

This clone was detected a few times. This chain uses TRBV7-3 with TRBJ2-3; 9 bases match TRBD2. The germline gives CDR1 SGHTA, CDR2 FQGTGA. This CDR3 is built from 15 residues. V was clipped by 2 bases and J by 3 bases; unmatched bases: 3. In DNA form, the CDR3 reads TGTGCCAGCAGCTTAGGCGGGGGGGCGACAGATACGCAGTATTTT. This sequence encodes CASSLGGGATDTQYF.

The V call is TRBV7-9, the J call TRBJ2-7; D not certain. Between the trimmed V and J ends, which lost 5 bases and 4 bases, there was a span of 9 bases. CDR1 and CDR2 from the germline V gene are SEHNR and FQNEAQ (reference sequence). The CDR3 consists of 12 residues. The chain's CDR3 is CASSPSVYEQYF. The CDR3 nucleotides read TGTGCCAGCAGCCCGTCGGTTTACGAGCAGTACTTC.

The table lists this clone with a few counts. J is TRBJ2-1 and V is TRBV5-1; the match to TRBD1 covers 7 bases. V was clipped by 1 base and J by 6 bases; unmatched bases: 10. Germline lookup yields CDR1 SGHRS and CDR2 YFSETQ. This CDR3 has 16 residues. This CDR3 reads CASSLSDSPGGNEQFF. In DNA form, the CDR3 reads TGCGCCAGCAGCTTGTCCGACAGCCCAGGGGGCAATGAGCAGTTCTTC.

This clone was recorded once. This chain connects TRBV10-3 to TRBJ1-5; D possibly corresponds to TRBD1 (5 bases). V was clipped by 10 bases and J by 5 bases, with 15 bases between them. This CDR3 region has 13 residues. CDR1 is ENHRY, CDR2 SYGVKD, per germline. The CDR3 here is CATRGGTDQPQHF. CDR3 sequence (DNA): TGTGCCACCCGGGGGGGGACCGATCAGCCCCAGCATTTT.

The V call is TRBV19, the J call TRBJ2-3; weak D call: TRBD1 (7 bases). CDR3 size: 16 residues. V shed 3 bases and J shed 0 bases, with 13 bases lying between them. CDR1 is LNHDA and CDR2 is SQIVND in the germline V gene (reference sequence). The CDR3 bases are TGTGCCAGTAGTATCCAACAGGGGACTAGCACAGATACGCAGTATTTT. This codes for CASSIQQGTSTDTQYF.

This chain uses TRBV11-2 with TRBJ2-7, with D possibly matching TRBD1 (6 bases). Trimming stripped 2 bases from V and 7 bases from J, with 30 bases between. The germline V gene encodes CDR1 SGHAT and CDR2 FQNNGV. This CDR3 is built from 19 residues. The CDR3 DNA reads TGTGCCAGCAGCTTATCCTCGGACAGAAGGGCATACCCCGCTGAGGAGCAGTACTTC. Amino acids: CASSLSSDRRAYPAEEQYF.

The chain has TRBV28 and TRBJ1-1; no reliable D call. CDR1 and CDR2 from the germline V gene are MDHEN and SYDVKM. The CDR3 runs to 12 residues. Trimming cost V 8 bases and J 4 bases, with 11 bases left between them. This CDR3 reads CASLNRATEAFF. As DNA, the CDR3 is TGTGCCAGCTTAAACAGAGCCACTGAAGCTTTCTTT. Full variable domain (rest looked up from reference TRBV28 and TRBJ1-1): DVKVTQSSRYLVKRTGEKVFLECVQDMDHENMFWYRQDPGLGLRLIYFSYDVKMKEKGDIPEGYSVSREKKERFSLILESASTNQTSMYLCASLNRATEAFFGQGTRLTVV.

The chain links TRBV4-3 to TRBJ2-6, with D uncertain. CDR1 and CDR2 from the germline V gene are LGHNA and YSLEER. CDR3 length: 15 amino acids. V was clipped by 2 bases and J by 0 bases, with 5 bases between them. Here the CDR3 reads CASSQWSSGANVLTF. As DNA, the CDR3 is TGCGCCAGCAGCCAATGGAGCTCTGGGGCCAACGTCCTGACTTTC.